The 28 T cell receptor beta chains in this list originate from one sample, sequenced in a study of siplizumab effects on memory and regulatory T cells. Assay: immunoSEQ multiplex PCR; the TCRdb copy retains only in-frame clones and omits some. The sample records some 97,000 clones, approximately 92% being singletons. Input material: CD4+ T cells sorted from blood. The receptors stem from a human donor in good health. Some clones in this sample may be carry-over from other donors' samples.

This clone was observed a few times. CDR3 loop: CASSFTSGARGGYTF. CDR3 nucleotide sequence: TGTGCCAGCAGCTTTACGTCCGGGGCGCGTGGAGGCTACACCTTC. The chain is built from TRBV11-1 and TRBJ1-2; possibly TRBD1 for D (5 bases). The ends were cut back, 3 bases at V and 8 bases at J, with 19 bases in the middle. Germline lookup yields CDR1 SGHAT and CDR2 FQDESV (reference sequence). CDR3 length equals 15 residues.

This clone has a handful of counts. The genes are TRBV9 and TRBJ1-4, with 7 bases that match TRBD1. V was pared by 5 bases and J by 7 bases, with 8 bases of the junction left unmatched. CDR1 and CDR2 from the germline V gene are SGDLS and YYNGEE. The CDR3 runs 14 residues. This CDR3 reads CASSAGQASEKLFF. The CDR3 nucleotides are TGTGCCAGCAGTGCTGGACAGGCTTCTGAAAAACTGTTTTTT.

The chain links TRBV10-3 to TRBJ2-1; D gene ambiguous. The CDR3 is 13 amino acids. Deletions cut 4 bases from V and 4 bases from J, with 8 bases between. Germline V gene lookup returns CDR1 ENHRY and CDR2 SYGVKD. The CDR3 DNA is TGTGCCATCAGTGCCTCTGAGTACAATGAGCAGTTCTTC. It yields the protein CAISASEYNEQFF.

The chain is built from TRBV19 and TRBJ2-5, with TRBD1 as a possible D gene (6 bases). Germline CDR1 is LNHDA and CDR2 is SQIVND (reference sequence). V was trimmed by 1 base and J by 5 bases, leaving 26 bases between them. The CDR3 sequence is 19 residues long. The CDR3 is CASSIVGGDTNSPRETQYF. Here the CDR3 DNA reads TGTGCCAGTAGTATAGTGGGTGGGGACACCAACTCCCCAAGGGAGACCCAGTACTTC.

Concerning this clone itself: One end of the junction varies from germline; a read error may be responsible. The gene calls are TRBV7-2 and TRBJ2-1; 11 nucleotides match TRBD2. This CDR3 region has 15 residues. CDR1 and CDR2 (germline): SGHTA, FQGNSA. The CDR3 here is CASSLAGGTYNEQFF. The CDR3 DNA reads TGTGCCAGCAGTTTAGCGGGAGGGACCTACAATGAGCAGTTCTTC.

The gene calls are TRBV11-2 and TRBJ2-3; 7 bases align to TRBD2. Losses at the gene ends were 3 bases for V and 8 bases for J; bases not matched to a gene: 11. Germline V gene data show CDR1 as SGHAT and CDR2 as FQNNGV. The CDR3 has 15 amino acids. CDR3 loop: CASSLGGRRVGTQYF. DNA of the CDR3: TGTGCCAGCAGCTTGGGGGGGAGACGGGTCGGTACGCAGTATTTT. Full variable domain (outside the CDR3, taken from reference TRBV11-2 and TRBJ2-3): EAGVAQSPRYKIIEKRQSVAFWCNPISGHATLYWYQQILGQGPKLLIQFQNNGVVDDSQLPKDRFSAERLKGVDSTLKIQPAKLEDSAVYLCASSLGGRRVGTQYFGPGTRLTVL.

This sequence joins TRBV6-5 and TRBJ2-1; 8 bases map to TRBD1. The germline gives CDR1 MNHEY, CDR2 SVGAGI. The CDR3 is made up of 14 amino acids. The J segment lost 9 bases and the V segment lost 2 bases, leaving 6 bases of the junction unmatched. The CDR3 loop is CASSYAGQVGEQFF. The DNA of the CDR3 is TGTGCCAGCAGTTACGCGGGACAGGTTGGTGAGCAGTTCTTC.

The gene calls are TRBV11-3 and TRBJ2-3; D gene ambiguous. Germline lookup yields CDR1 SGHNT and CDR2 YENEEA. Trimming took 5 bases from V and 2 from J, leaving 8 bases between them. The CDR3 extends over 13 amino acids. The CDR3 region has the DNA TGTGCCAGCAGCCAAACGAACACAGATACGCAGTATTTT. Translated, it gives CASSQTNTDTQYF.

This chain joins TRBV30 and TRBJ2-7; TRBD1 might be the D (5 bases). Germline V gene data show CDR1 as GTSNPN and CDR2 as SVGIG (reference sequence). There are 11 residues in the CDR3. The V end was cut by 4 bases, the J end by 6 bases, with 10 bases between. CDR3 residues: CAWKQVGEQYF. As DNA, the CDR3 is TGTGCCTGGAAACAGGTGGGCGAGCAGTACTTC.

V usage is TRBV30 and J usage is TRBJ2-1; unclear D gene. Germline CDR1 and CDR2: GTSNPN and SVGIG (reference sequence). V was shortened by 5 bases and J by 3 bases, with 14 bases between the two germline ends. The CDR3 loop spans 14 amino acids. In DNA form, the CDR3 reads TGTGCCTGGCAAACAGCTTCTGACTACAATGAGCAGTTCTTC. Protein sequence: CAWQTASDYNEQFF.

The chain joins TRBV11-2 to TRBJ1-1; D gene ambiguous. With 5 bases removed from V and 1 base from J, the gap between germline ends came to 17 bases. Germline assignment: CDR1 SGHAT and CDR2 FQNNGV. CDR3 length: 16 amino acids. CDR3 amino acids: CASSPFREAANTEAFF. DNA of the CDR3: TGTGCCAGCAGCCCCTTTAGGGAGGCGGCGAACACTGAAGCTTTCTTT. The full variable domain, its missing parts supplied by reference TRBV11-2 and TRBJ1-1, is EAGVAQSPRYKIIEKRQSVAFWCNPISGHATLYWYQQILGQGPKLLIQFQNNGVVDDSQLPKDRFSAERLKGVDSTLKIQPAKLEDSAVYLCASSPFREAANTEAFFGQGTRLTVV.

Note on this clone: The sample carries other DNA sequences with the same CDR3. J is TRBJ1-5 and V is TRBV5-4; no firm D call. The CDR3 covers 15 residues. Germline V gene data show CDR1 as SGHNT and CDR2 as YYREEE (reference sequence). V lost 0 bases to trimming and J lost 0 bases, with 7 bases between them. CDR3 bases: TGTGCCAGCAGCTTGGGGCCGTATAGCAATCAGCCCCAGCATTTT. Amino acids: CASSLGPYSNQPQHF.

The V gene is TRBV7-9, the J gene TRBJ1-1; 8 nucleotides align to TRBD1. This CDR3 contains 15 residues. Looked up from germline, CDR1 is SEHNR and CDR2 is FQNEAQ (reference sequence). V shed 5 bases, J shed 4 bases, and the junction held 9 bases outside the gene matches. The CDR3: CASSPAGGRGTEAFF. Here the CDR3 DNA reads TGTGCCAGCAGCCCCGCAGGGGGCAGAGGCACTGAAGCTTTCTTT.

This clone appeared a few times. The rearrangement uses TRBV7-2 and TRBJ1-3; D remains unclear. The germline V gene has CDR1 SGHTA and CDR2 FQGNSA. Trimming pared 5 bases from V and 3 bases from J, leaving 14 bases between. The CDR3 is 15 residues long. The CDR3 sequence: CASSPVSSGGNTIYF. Written as DNA, the CDR3 is TGTGCCAGCAGCCCCGTTTCGAGTGGTGGAAACACCATATATTTT.

The rearrangement uses TRBV19 and TRBJ2-2; D gene unclear. V lost 4 bases, J lost 4 bases, and 13 bases lay in between. This CDR3 is 15 amino acids long. Germline V gene lookup returns CDR1 LNHDA and CDR2 SQIVND (reference sequence). The CDR3 sequence is CASSRHEVSTGELFF. The CDR3 nucleotides are TGTGCCAGTAGTAGGCATGAGGTTAGCACCGGGGAGCTGTTTTTT.

Remarks on this clone: One end of the junction does not line up with germline, which may come from a read error. The V gene is TRBV7-7, the J gene TRBJ2-1; D may be TRBD1 or TRBD2 (5 bases each). This CDR3 is built from 15 residues. The germline gives CDR1 SSHAT, CDR2 FNYEAQ (reference sequence). In nucleotides, the CDR3 is TGTGCTAGCAGCTTAGATGGGGGAATGGTGGGTGAGCAGTTCTTC. Translating it yields CASSLDGGMVGEQFF.

This rearrangement joins TRBV7-9 to TRBJ2-2; 11 bases map to TRBD2. The CDR3 consists of 17 residues. Germline CDR1 SEHNR, CDR2 FQNEAQ (reference sequence). Trimming took 6 bases from V and 2 from J; bases not matched to a gene: 8. The CDR3 spells CASRTRLAGRNTGELFF. The CDR3 coding sequence is TGTGCCAGCAGGACTCGACTAGCGGGAAGAAACACCGGGGAGCTGTTTTTT. The full variable domain, with the rest looked up from reference TRBV7-9 and TRBJ2-2, is DTGVSQNPRHKITKRGQNVTFRCDPISEHNRLYWYRQTLGQGPEFLTYFQNEAQLEKSRLLSDRFSAERPKGSFSTLEIQRTEQGDSAMYLCASRTRLAGRNTGELFFGEGSRLTVL.

This rearrangement joins TRBV28 to TRBJ1-2, with 8 nucleotides matching TRBD1. J was trimmed by 6 bases and V by 6 bases; bases with no gene match: 9. This CDR3 region has 14 residues. Germline loops: CDR1 MDHEN, CDR2 SYDVKM. As DNA, the CDR3 is TGTGCCAGCAGGCGGACAGGGTATCCTGATGGCTACACCTTC. Translation gives CASRRTGYPDGYTF.

The V call is TRBV2, the J call TRBJ2-3; D is unclear. V dropped 9 bases and J dropped 5 bases, with 9 bases sitting between them. This CDR3 contains 11 residues. Per the germline V gene, CDR1 is SNHLY and CDR2 is FYNNEI. CDR3 amino acids: CASSPGDTQYF. For the CDR3, the DNA is TGTGCCAGTAGCCCGGGAGATACGCAGTATTTT.

V and J are TRBV6-5 and TRBJ2-6; D is possibly TRBD2 (5 bases). Germline loops: CDR1 MNHEY, CDR2 SVGAGI. The CDR3 runs to 15 residues. Trimming removed 6 bases from V and 0 bases from J, with 9 bases in between. This CDR3 reads CASSTRDSGANVLTF. In nucleotides, the CDR3 is TGTGCCAGCAGCACACGGGACTCTGGGGCCAACGTCCTGACTTTC.

This chain joins TRBV6-4 and TRBJ2-1; D might be TRBD2 (6 bases). The germline V gene has CDR1 MRHNA and CDR2 SNTAGT. The CDR3 consists of 16 residues. V lost 0 bases, J lost 5 bases, and 14 bases lay in between. CDR3 sequence (DNA): TGTGCCAGCAGTGACTCGTTTAAGCGGGCGGACAATGAGCAGTTCTTC. Protein sequence: CASSDSFKRADNEQFF.

The chain combines TRBV18 with TRBJ1-5; D remains ambiguous. The germline V gene has CDR1 KGHSH and CDR2 LQKENI. The CDR3 loop spans 13 amino acids. Deletions cut 3 bases from V and 3 bases from J, with 6 bases between. The CDR3 loop is CASSPIDNQPQHF. The CDR3 coding sequence is TGTGCCAGCTCACCGATAGACAATCAGCCCCAGCATTTT.

The J gene is TRBJ2-7, the V gene TRBV5-4; D perhaps matches TRBD2 (6 bases). Germline V gene sequence: CDR1 SGHNT, CDR2 YYREEE (reference sequence). V shed 2 bases and J shed 3 bases, with 9 bases lying between them. This CDR3 spans 13 amino acids. The CDR3 DNA reads TGTGCCAGCAGCTTCGCCGGGAGCTACGAGCAGTACTTC. Translated: CASSFAGSYEQYF.

The CDR3 loop reads CASSNSGVDTEAFF. The CDR3 region has the DNA TGTGCCAGTAGTAATTCAGGGGTCGACACTGAAGCTTTCTTT. The chain couples TRBV19 to TRBJ1-1; tentative D call: TRBD1 (6 bases). The CDR3 runs to 14 residues. The germline CDR1 and CDR2 sequences are LNHDA and SQIVND (reference sequence). With 4 bases removed from V and 3 bases from J, the gap between germline ends came to 12 bases.

V gene TRBV2 combines with J gene TRBJ2-5, with 12 bases identical to TRBD2. V dropped 6 bases and J dropped 2; count of bases not matched to a gene: 1. Germline values: CDR1 SNHLY, CDR2 FYNNEI. The CDR3 loop spans 14 amino acids. The CDR3: CASRGLAGQETQYF. The CDR3 DNA reads as TGTGCCAGCAGAGGACTAGCGGGACAAGAGACCCAGTACTTC.

This chain uses TRBV19 with TRBJ2-7; a weak D match, TRBD1 (6 bases). The germline V gene has CDR1 LNHDA and CDR2 SQIVND (reference sequence). The CDR3 totals 15 residues. The V end lost 9 bases, the J end lost 0 bases, and 18 bases lay between the germline ends. CDR3 bases: TGTGCCAGCCGGTCCAACAGGGCCCTCTCCTACGAGCAGTACTTC. Protein: CASRSNRALSYEQYF. Based on the CDR3 plus reference TRBV19 and TRBJ2-7, the full variable domain is DGGITQSPKYLFRKEGQNVTLSCEQNLNHDAMYWYRQDPGQGLRLIYYSQIVNDFQKGDIAEGYSVSREKKESFPLTVTSAQKNPTAFYLCASRSNRALSYEQYFGPGTRLTVT.

The CDR3 bases are TGCGCCAGCAGCCCAGTCTCAGGGGGTGGAAAGACCCAGTACTTC. This translates into CASSPVSGGGKTQYF. The chain is built from TRBV5-1 and TRBJ2-5; 7 nucleotides agree with TRBD1. V lost 4 bases, J lost 6 bases, and 12 bases stayed unmatched. CDR1 is SGHRS and CDR2 is YFSETQ in the germline V gene. CDR3 length: 15 residues.

The table lists this clone with a count of one. This sequence joins TRBV7-3 and TRBJ2-1; TRBD1 agrees at 9 bases. Germline V gene sequence: CDR1 SGHTA, CDR2 FQGTGA. With 1 base clipped from V and 7 bases from J, the junction kept 8 bases outside the gene matches. The CDR3 spans 16 residues. CDR3 in amino acids: CASSLIGDRAFNEQFF. Here the CDR3 DNA reads TGTGCCAGCAGCTTAATTGGGGACAGGGCATTTAATGAGCAGTTCTTC. The full variable domain, in which reference TRBV7-3 and TRBJ2-1 provide the parts outside the CDR3, is GAGVSQTPSNKVTEKGKYVELRCDPISGHTALYWYRQSLGQGPEFLIYFQGTGAADDSGLPNDRFFAVRPEGSVSTLKIQRTERGDSAVYLCASSLIGDRAFNEQFFGPGTRLTVL.